These 22 T cell receptor beta chains were sequenced from one sample in a study of blood T cell repertoires in COVID-19. TCRdb keeps only in-frame clones here, not all; method: immunoSEQ multiplex PCR. The data contain about 160,000 clones, around 74% of them seen just once; the ten biggest clones take up 2.8%. The sequenced sample was peripheral blood. These receptors were obtained from a man between 65 and 85 years old with acute or convalescent COVID-19.

This clone was seen just once. The J gene is TRBJ1-3, the V gene TRBV6-5; 7 nucleotides align to TRBD1. The germline CDR1 and CDR2 sequences are MNHEY and SVGAGI. This CDR3 has 16 residues. V shed 0 bases and J 3 bases; nucleotides not matched to a gene: 5. The CDR3 loop reads CASSYSWQGVGNTIYF. The CDR3 bases are TGTGCCAGCAGTTACTCATGGCAGGGGGTTGGAAACACCATATATTTT.

The CDR3 reads CASSPGGQGRQPQHF. CDR3 coding DNA: TGTGCCAGCAGCCCGGGCGGACAGGGCCGCCAGCCCCAGCATTTT. V gene TRBV28 combines with J gene TRBJ1-5; TRBD1 aligns across 8 bases. Germline V gene lookup returns CDR1 MDHEN and CDR2 SYDVKM. V lost 6 bases to trimming and J lost 7 bases; unmatched junction nucleotides: 11. There are 15 residues in the CDR3.

The gene calls are TRBV29-1 and TRBJ2-7; D not resolved. CDR3 size: 11 residues. Germline V gene sequence: CDR1 SQVTM, CDR2 ANQGSEA. Trimming took 4 bases from V and 3 from J, leaving 7 bases between them. CDR3 bases: TGCAGCGTTGGATCAGACTACGAGCAGTACTTC. This sequence encodes CSVGSDYEQYF.

This clone turned up a few times. This chain links TRBV7-6 with TRBJ1-1; maybe TRBD1 (6 bases). The germline gives CDR1 SGHVS, CDR2 FNYEAQ. V was clipped by 3 bases and J by 7 bases, with 18 bases between them. The CDR3 is 15 residues long. The CDR3 is CASSFGDNGGLEAFF. The CDR3 DNA reads TGTGCCAGCAGCTTTGGGGACAACGGGGGGCTTGAAGCTTTCTTT.

This clone appeared a single time. The chain recombines TRBV4-2 with TRBJ2-1; 7 bases align to TRBD2. J lost 5 bases, V lost 2 bases, and 6 bases had no gene match. Germline CDR1 reads LGHNA; CDR2 reads YNFKEQ. The CDR3 covers 15 residues. Here the CDR3 DNA reads TGTGCCAGCAGCCAATTACTAGCGCGGGACAATGAGCAGTTCTTC. Its protein product is CASSQLLARDNEQFF.

V gene TRBV6-6 combines with J gene TRBJ2-7; 9 nucleotides line up with TRBD1. Per germline, CDR1 MNHNY and CDR2 SVGAGI (reference sequence). This CDR3 is built from 16 residues. J was trimmed by 1 base and V by 7 bases; bases with no gene match: 11. The CDR3 coding sequence is TGTGCCAGCACCCAAACGAGGGGGACAGGGTCCTACGAGCAGTACTTC. Amino acid sequence: CASTQTRGTGSYEQYF.

This clone has only a few counts. The chain combines TRBV7-2 with TRBJ2-1; 13 bases agree with TRBD2. J lost 3 bases, V lost 0 bases, and 17 bases had no gene match. Per the germline V gene, CDR1 is SGHTA and CDR2 is FQGNSA. The CDR3 is made up of 22 amino acids. CDR3 DNA sequence: TGTGCCAGCAGCTTAGCTGGCCCACTAGCGGGAGGGCCAGCGGGAATCTACAATGAGCAGTTCTTC. It codes for CASSLAGPLAGGPAGIYNEQFF. Full variable domain (missing parts from reference TRBV7-2 and TRBJ2-1): GAGVSQSPSNKVTEKGKDVELRCDPISGHTALYWYRQSLGQGLEFLIYFQGNSAPDKSGLPSDRFSAERTGGSVSTLTIQRTQQEDSAVYLCASSLAGPLAGGPAGIYNEQFFGPGTRLTVL.

This chain connects TRBV2 to TRBJ2-3, with 7 bases fitting TRBD2. The CDR3 is made up of 13 amino acids. CDR1 and CDR2 from the germline V gene are SNHLY and FYNNEI. V lost 6 bases and J lost 2; bases outside the gene matches: 2. Here the CDR3 DNA reads TGTGCCAGCAGAGGGACTAACACAGATACGCAGTATTTT. Translating gives CASRGTNTDTQYF.

The V call is TRBV9, the J call TRBJ2-1, with 8 bases that match TRBD2. The CDR3 totals 18 residues. V lost 1 base, J lost 6 bases, and 15 bases stayed unmatched. Germline assignment: CDR1 SGDLS and CDR2 YYNGEE. The CDR3 sequence: CASSVSLAEMPALNEQFF. CDR3 nucleotides: TGTGCCAGCAGCGTATCACTAGCGGAAATGCCGGCTCTCAATGAGCAGTTCTTC.

This clone has a handful of counts. The rearrangement joins TRBV19 to TRBJ1-1; 7 nucleotides agree with TRBD1. The CDR3 sequence is 14 residues long. V was pared by 5 bases and J by 6 bases, with 9 bases of the junction left unmatched. In germline, CDR1 is LNHDA, CDR2 SQIVND (reference sequence). Written as DNA, the CDR3 is TGTGCCAGTAGTTACCAGGGGGATAACTCTGAAGCTTTCTTT. Its translation: CASSYQGDNSEAFF.

This chain connects TRBV2 to TRBJ1-5; 8 nucleotides match TRBD1. The CDR3 contains 17 residues. J was trimmed by 0 bases and V by 9 bases; bases with no gene match: 13. Germline V gene lookup returns CDR1 SNHLY and CDR2 FYNNEI. DNA for the CDR3: TGTGCCAGGACGGACAGGGTGGAGACTTATAGCAATCAGCCCCAGCATTTT. It codes for CARTDRVETYSNQPQHF.

A few counts support this clone. The chain carries TRBV27 and TRBJ2-6, with D tentatively TRBD1 (6 bases). This CDR3 comprises 16 residues. The V end lost 1 base, the J end lost 2 bases, and 9 bases lay between the germline ends. Germline V gene lookup returns CDR1 MNHEY and CDR2 SMNVEV (reference sequence). DNA of the CDR3: TGTGCCAGCAGTTTATTCGCAGGGGCTGGGGCCAACGTCCTGACTTTC. It is translated as CASSLFAGAGANVLTF.

The chain uses TRBV27 and TRBJ2-7; 7 bases map to TRBD1. V was pared by 2 bases and J by 5 bases, with 9 bases of the junction left unmatched. This CDR3 region has 15 residues. Germline V CDR1 and CDR2: MNHEY, SMNVEV (reference sequence). The CDR3 region is CASSLRNRGRDEQYF. In DNA form, the CDR3 reads TGTGCCAGCAGTTTACGGAACAGGGGTCGTGACGAGCAGTACTTC.

The gene calls are TRBV19 and TRBJ2-7; D possibly corresponds to TRBD2 (6 bases). The CDR3 spans 16 residues. V was pared by 4 bases and J by 0 bases, with 16 bases between. From germline, CDR1 is LNHDA and CDR2 SQIVND (reference sequence). Here the CDR3 reads CASSRAAGGASYEQYF. In nucleotides, the CDR3 is TGTGCCAGTAGTAGAGCGGCTGGAGGGGCCTCCTACGAGCAGTACTTC.

The chain has TRBV24-1 and TRBJ2-3; TRBD1 matches 7 bases. J was trimmed by 6 bases and V by 3 bases; bases with no gene match: 8. Germline assignment: CDR1 KGHDR and CDR2 SFDVKD. This CDR3 spans 15 amino acids. CDR3 loop: CATSDHRQGRDTQYF. In DNA, the CDR3 is TGTGCCACCAGTGATCATCGACAGGGTAGGGATACGCAGTATTTT.

The chain carries TRBV24-1 and TRBJ2-5, with TRBD2 identical over 7 bases. The CDR3 runs 18 residues. After removal of 3 bases from V and 1 base from J, the junction contained 13 bases not matched to a gene. Germline CDR1 is KGHDR and CDR2 is SFDVKD. The DNA of the CDR3 is TGTGCCACCAGTGATCCCCGCTTCGAGCTAGCGGCCCAAGAGACCCAGTACTTC. Translated: CATSDPRFELAAQETQYF.

The CDR3 sequence is CASKLVDVNTEAFF. CDR3 nucleotides: TGTGCCAGCAAACTCGTAGATGTGAACACTGAAGCTTTCTTT. The chain employs TRBV6-5 and TRBJ1-1; D gene uncertain. The germline V and J ends were trimmed by 7 bases and 0 bases, with 12 bases remaining between them. The CDR3 totals 14 residues. CDR1 and CDR2 from the germline V gene are MNHEY and SVGAGI.

The DNA for the CDR3 is TGTGCCAGCAGCAGGCAAGTCTATGGCTACACCTTC. This encodes CASSRQVYGYTF. This rearrangement joins TRBV21-1 to TRBJ1-2; TRBD1 was called by the table and not checked on the DNA. TRBV21-1 is noted as a pseudogene. This CDR3 has 12 amino acids.

The gene calls are TRBV5-1 and TRBJ1-1; TRBD1 is a possible D gene (5 bases). V lost 2 bases and J lost 4, with 12 bases in between. CDR1 is SGHRS and CDR2 is YFSETQ in the germline V gene. The CDR3 spans 14 residues. The CDR3 nucleotides are TGCGCCAGCAGCTTTGTAGGGGTGAGCACTGAAGCTTTCTTT. Translating it yields CASSFVGVSTEAFF. Supplemented by reference TRBV5-1 and TRBJ1-1, the full variable domain reads KAGVTQTPRYLIKTRGQQVTLSCSPISGHRSVSWYQQTPGQGLQFLFEYFSETQRNKGNFPGRFSGRQFSNSRSEMNVSTLELGDSALYLCASSFVGVSTEAFFGQGTRLTVV.

The rearrangement joins TRBV18 to TRBJ1-2; D uncertain. The V gene's germline CDR1 is KGHSH and CDR2 LQKENI. The CDR3 spans 13 residues. V was shortened by 3 bases and J by 1 base, with 6 bases between the two germline ends. The DNA of the CDR3 is TGTGCCAGCTCACCCCAGGATAACTATGGCTACACCTTC. Amino acid sequence: CASSPQDNYGYTF.

V is TRBV6-5 and J is TRBJ2-2; possibly TRBD2 for D (6 bases). Per the germline V gene, CDR1 is MNHEY and CDR2 is SVGAGI. This CDR3 is 15 amino acids long. V was cut by 6 bases and J by 2 bases, with 13 bases left in between. The CDR3 reads CASRLTRGNTGELFF. Written as DNA, the CDR3 is TGTGCCAGCAGATTGACTAGGGGTAACACCGGGGAGCTGTTTTTT.

This rearrangement joins TRBV7-8 to TRBJ1-5; 8 bases line up with TRBD1. The CDR3 has 15 amino acids. CDR1 is SGHVS and CDR2 is FQNEAQ in the germline V gene. Germline trimming cut 5 bases from V and 1 base from J; bases unmatched to any gene: 4. CDR3 in DNA: TGTGCCAGCAGCCCGTGGACAGGGAGCAATCAGCCCCAGCATTTT. Its translation is CASSPWTGSNQPQHF. Full variable domain (remainder filled in from reference TRBV7-8 and TRBJ1-5): GAGVSQSPRYKVAKRGQDVALRCDPISGHVSLFWYQQALGQGPEFLTYFQNEAQLDKSGLPSDRFFAERPEGSVSTLKIQRTQQEDSAVYLCASSPWTGSNQPQHFGDGTRLSIL.